The 22 T cell receptor beta chains in this list originate from one sample, sequenced in a study of blood T cells in healthy people across ages (dated by TCRdb to the mid-2010s). The library was generated by 5' RACE. Sequencer: Illumina HiSeq 2500. A second PCR of roughly 7 to 11 cycles was performed with a sample-barcoded 5' primer and a J-beta primer mix. The public reads were reanalyzed by TCRdb: fastp trimming at Q25, MiXCR alignment, in-frame beta chains only. Merged by CDR3 protein, the rows form single entries marked with the most common genes and DNA. A total of 800,000 or so distinct CDR3 sequences appear in this sample, approximately 25% of them only once. Approximately 3.7% of the sample goes to the ten largest clones. This sample also belongs to another study, concerning T cells of mothers and their children.

Sequenced: blood. The receptors here all came from a boy between 10 and 17 years old in good health.

This clonotype was counted a few times. J is TRBJ2-7 and V is TRBV3-1; 7 bases are a match to TRBD2. The CDR3 contains 15 residues. The germline V gene has CDR1 LGHDT and CDR2 YNNKEL (reference sequence). V was pared by 1 base and J by 7 bases, with 10 bases of the junction left unmatched. CDR3 DNA: TGTGCCAGCAGCCAAGTTCTAAGCGGGACGGAAGAGCAGTACTTC. This gives the protein CASSQVLSGTEEQYF.

The V and J genes are TRBV12-3 or TRBV12-4 and TRBJ2-5, with D possibly TRBD2 on 6 matching bases. The J call is doubtful: the DNA matches TRBJ2-7 better. The CDR3 covers 13 residues. DNA for the CDR3: TGTGCCAGCAGGGAGCGGGCGCTAGGCGAGCAGTACTTC. It yields the protein CASRERALGEQYF.

This clonotype was seen only a few times. J is TRBJ1-1 and V is TRBV20-1, with D perhaps matching TRBD1 (6 bases). Germline CDR1 reads DFQATT; CDR2 reads SNEGSKA (reference sequence). The V end was cut by 6 bases, the J end by 3 bases, with 17 bases between. The CDR3 has 14 residues. The CDR3 spells CSALQWRGDTEAFF. CDR3 nucleotide sequence: TGCAGTGCCCTCCAGTGGAGGGGGGACACTGAAGCTTTCTTT.

This chain joins TRBV28 and TRBJ2-5; possible D gene TRBD1, 5 bases. The J call may be faulty, since TRBJ2-7 better matches the DNA end. The length of the CDR3 is 14 residues. Germline CDR1 MDHEN, CDR2 SYDVKM. In DNA, the CDR3 is TGTGCCAGCAGTCACATGTCGGACAATCACGAGCAGTACTTC. The encoded protein is CASSHMSDNHEQYF.

The chain is built from TRBV11-2 and TRBJ1-6; tentative D call: TRBD1 (6 bases). V dropped 5 bases and J dropped 2 bases, with 16 bases sitting between them. The CDR3 loop spans 17 amino acids. Germline V gene lookup returns CDR1 SGHAT and CDR2 FQNNGV. The CDR3 nucleotides are TGTGCCAGCAGCCACGGACAGTCCCCTACCTATAATTCACCCCTCCACTTT. Its translation: CASSHGQSPTYNSPLHF. Full variable domain (remainder filled in from reference TRBV11-2 and TRBJ1-6): EAGVAQSPRYKIIEKRQSVAFWCNPISGHATLYWYQQILGQGPKLLIQFQNNGVVDDSQLPKDRFSAERLKGVDSTLKIQPAKLEDSAVYLCASSHGQSPTYNSPLHFGNGTRLTVT.

The rearrangement joins TRBV6-8 to TRBJ2-7; 7 positions agree with TRBD1. The CDR3 is 12 amino acids. Trimming at V came to 10 bases and at J to 1 base, leaving 4 bases not matched to a gene. CDR1 is MNHGY, CDR2 SAAAGT, per germline. CDR3 coding DNA: TGTGCCACGACAGGGTGGTCCTACGAGCAGTACTTC. It yields the protein CATTGWSYEQYF.

Only a few counts were recorded for this clonotype. The V and J genes are TRBV12-3 or TRBV12-4 and TRBJ2-7, with TRBD1 as a possible D gene (5 bases). This CDR3 has 16 residues. V lost 2 bases to trimming and J lost 0 bases, with 14 bases between them. For the CDR3, the DNA is TGTGCCAGCAGTTTAAAGCCAGGGCTGAGCTCCTACGAGCAGTACTTC. It yields the protein CASSLKPGLSSYEQYF.

J is TRBJ2-7 and V is TRBV20-1; 10 nucleotides line up with TRBD1. This CDR3 region has 13 residues. Germline V gene lookup returns CDR1 DFQATT and CDR2 SNEGSKA (reference sequence). Trimming removed 6 bases from V and 4 bases from J; junction bases left unmatched: 6. The chain's CDR3 is CSAGQGEVYEQYF. The CDR3 DNA follows: TGCAGTGCCGGACAGGGGGAGGTTTACGAGCAGTACTTC.

This clonotype was detected a few times. The chain couples TRBV2 to TRBJ2-7, with D possibly called TRBD1 or TRBD2 (5 bases each). This CDR3 comprises 17 residues. Trimming took 1 base from V and 0 from J, leaving 16 bases between them. Per germline, CDR1 SNHLY and CDR2 FYNNEI. The CDR3 is CASSEGVVGVSSYEQYF. As DNA, the CDR3 is TGTGCCAGCAGTGAAGGCGTTGTGGGGGTGAGCTCCTACGAGCAGTACTTC.

J is TRBJ2-7 and V is TRBV7-6, with D uncertain. With 0 bases removed from V and 2 bases from J, the gap between germline ends came to 14 bases. Per germline, CDR1 SGHVS and CDR2 FNYEAQ. This CDR3 has 16 residues. CDR3 bases: TGTGCCAGCAGCTTAGCGCCGTCTGGGGAACCCTACGAGCAGTACTTC. This encodes CASSLAPSGEPYEQYF.

V usage is TRBV28 and J usage is TRBJ1-5; no reliable D call. Trimming removed 6 bases at V and 0 bases at J, with 6 bases between. The CDR3 is made up of 13 amino acids. Germline lookup yields CDR1 MDHEN and CDR2 SYDVKM. CDR3: CASRINSNQPQHF. The DNA of the CDR3 is TGTGCCAGCAGGATCAATAGCAATCAGCCCCAGCATTTT. Based on the CDR3 plus reference TRBV28 and TRBJ1-5, the full variable domain is DVKVTQSSRYLVKRTGEKVFLECVQDMDHENMFWYRQDPGLGLRLIYFSYDVKMKEKGDIPEGYSVSREKKERFSLILESASTNQTSMYLCASRINSNQPQHFGDGTRLSIL.

V usage is TRBV29-1 and J usage is TRBJ1-1; D is ambiguous. Trimming removed 4 bases at V and 0 bases at J, with 18 bases between. Germline V gene lookup returns CDR1 SQVTM and CDR2 ANQGSEA. There are 16 residues in the CDR3. For the CDR3, the DNA is TGCAGCGTTGTTGCGCGGTCGGGAAGCATGAACACTGAAGCTTTCTTT. Translation gives CSVVARSGSMNTEAFF.

This clonotype was seen only a few times. V usage is TRBV30 and J usage is TRBJ2-5; possibly TRBD2 for D (5 bases). Germline V gene sequence: CDR1 GTSNPN, CDR2 SVGIG (reference sequence). Trimming pared 2 bases from V and 5 bases from J, leaving 15 bases between. This CDR3 comprises 14 residues. DNA of the CDR3: TGTGCCTGGAGTCCCACGGGGTTTGGGGAGACCCAGTACTTC. This translates into CAWSPTGFGETQYF.

The chain has TRBV12-3 or TRBV12-4 and TRBJ2-5, with D perhaps matching TRBD2 (6 bases). Trimming took 5 bases from V and 2 from J, leaving 12 bases between them. The CDR3 has 14 amino acids. The CDR3 sequence is CASSERAPQETQYF. The CDR3 nucleotides are TGTGCCAGCAGTGAGCGGGCCCCACAAGAGACCCAGTACTTC.

The table lists this clonotype with a few counts. The chain is built from TRBV25-1 and TRBJ2-2; 7 bases map to TRBD1. This CDR3 is built from 14 residues. The trim removed 1 base at V and 7 bases at J, leaving 3 bases unmatched. Germline V gene sequence: CDR1 MGHDK, CDR2 SYGVNS. Written as DNA, the CDR3 is TGTGCCAGCAGTGAATCTACAGGGGACGGGGAGCTGTTTTTT. It encodes CASSESTGDGELFF.

J is TRBJ2-5 and V is TRBV12-3 or TRBV12-4; 8 bases map to TRBD1. The J call may not be correct, given that the DNA end is closer to TRBJ2-1. The CDR3 runs 13 residues. Here the CDR3 DNA reads TGTGCCAGCAGCCAAAAAGACAGGGGAGTGCAGTTCTTC. It translates to CASSQKDRGVQFF.

The chain couples TRBV4-3 to TRBJ1-6; 7 nucleotides match TRBD1. J lost 10 bases, V lost 8 bases, and 8 bases had no gene match. Germline V lookup: CDR1 LGHNA, CDR2 YSLEER. The CDR3 has 13 residues. In DNA form, the CDR3 reads TGCGCCAGCGGATTACAGGGGTCGTCACCCCTCCACTTT. As protein: CASGLQGSSPLHF.

For this clonotype: At one boundary the junction diverges from the germline segment, which might be a read error. The chain is built from TRBV7-2 and TRBJ2-1; no reliable D call. Germline V gives CDR1 SGHTA, CDR2 FQGNSA. The length of the CDR3 is 13 residues. The CDR3 DNA sequence: TGTGCCAACAGCTTAGATTCGTACAATGAGCAGTTCTTC. Its translation: CANSLDSYNEQFF.

The chain has TRBV20-1 and TRBJ2-7; D perhaps matches TRBD1 (6 bases). The end of the DNA is better explained by TRBJ2-1, so the J call may be wrong. CDR3 length equals 13 residues. The germline gives CDR1 DFQATT, CDR2 SNEGSKA (reference sequence). CDR3 amino acids: CSEGERTYNEQFF. In nucleotides, the CDR3 is TGCAGTGAGGGGGAAAGGACTTACAATGAGCAGTTCTTC.

This clonotype was counted only a few times. The CDR3 spells CASTYNLGGGNTEAFF. The CDR3 DNA reads TGTGCCAGCACTTACAACTTAGGGGGCGGGAACACTGAAGCTTTCTTT. J is TRBJ1-1 and V is TRBV12-3 or TRBV12-4; 7 bases are a match to TRBD1. This CDR3 has 16 amino acids. The V and J ends lost 7 bases and 1 base, in that order; junction bases with no gene match: 12.

This clonotype was detected a few times. J is TRBJ1-4 and V is TRBV4-3; a possible D gene is TRBD1 (6 bases). V gave up 1 base and J gave up 8 bases, with 11 bases separating them. CDR3 length equals 14 residues. The germline gives CDR1 LGHNA, CDR2 YSLEER. The CDR3 DNA follows: TGCGCCAGCAGCCAAGCGGGACACGGAGAAAAACTGTTTTTT. As protein: CASSQAGHGEKLFF.

This clonotype was seen a few times. The chain recombines TRBV29-1 with TRBJ2-4; 8 nucleotides agree with TRBD2. CDR3 length: 17 residues. Germline V gives CDR1 SQVTM, CDR2 ANQGSEA. J lost 1 base, V lost 3 bases, and 11 bases had no gene match. DNA for the CDR3: TGCAGCGTTGAGGCTAGCGGGTCATTTGGGGCCAAAAACATTCAGTACTTC. It encodes CSVEASGSFGAKNIQYF.